Following are 30 T cell receptor beta chains from one sample sequenced in a study of beta chain features in type 1 diabetes. cDNA synthesis used the whole RNA isolate, giving expressed TCRB sequences. Assay used: immunoSEQ multiplex PCR; TCRdb lists only in-frame clones, some missing. The sample lists 350,000 to 450,000 clones, around 13% occurring once. The sample taken for sequencing was naive CD4+ T cells from blood. These receptors all come from a man younger than 40 in good health.

The rearrangement links TRBV4-3 to TRBJ2-3, with D possibly matching TRBD1 (5 bases). The CDR3 loop spans 16 amino acids. V was clipped by 0 bases and J by 1 base, with 11 bases between them. Germline assignment: CDR1 LGHNA and CDR2 YSLEER. The CDR3 is CASSQDRPRGTDTQYF. The CDR3 coding sequence is TGCGCCAGCAGCCAAGATCGTCCCAGGGGCACAGATACGCAGTATTTT.

CDR3 amino acids: CAWSTGTGGNYGYTF. Here the CDR3 DNA reads TGTGCCTGGAGTACCGGGACAGGGGGAAACTATGGCTACACCTTC. The chain recombines TRBV30 with TRBJ1-2, with 11 bases aligning to TRBD1. Germline V gives CDR1 GTSNPN, CDR2 SVGIG (reference sequence). V gave up 2 bases and J gave up 2 bases; unmatched junction bases: 4. The length of the CDR3 is 15 residues.

This clone occurred a few times. V gene TRBV20-1 combines with J gene TRBJ2-1; TRBD2 is a possible D gene (5 bases). Per the germline V gene, CDR1 is DFQATT and CDR2 is SNEGSKA (reference sequence). The CDR3 is 10 residues long. Trimming pared 6 bases from V and 7 bases from J, leaving 7 bases between. In DNA, the CDR3 is TGCAGTGCGCGGACTAATGAGCAGTTCTTC. Translation: CSARTNEQFF.

This clone was observed a handful of times. The V call is TRBV7-8, the J call TRBJ2-7; D remains ambiguous. V dropped 0 bases and J dropped 2 bases, with 11 bases sitting between them. CDR3 length equals 15 residues. CDR1 is SGHVS and CDR2 is FQNEAQ in the germline V gene. The CDR3 reads CASSLARRMAYEQYF. Written as DNA, the CDR3 is TGTGCCAGCAGCTTAGCGAGACGGATGGCCTACGAGCAGTACTTC.

This clone showed up just a few times. The rearrangement uses TRBV2 and TRBJ2-7; no clear D gene. Germline V CDR1 and CDR2: SNHLY, FYNNEI. CDR3 length: 11 residues. Trimming stripped 10 bases from V and 3 bases from J, with 10 bases between. Written as DNA, the CDR3 is TGTGCCACCCGAGCCTACTACGAGCAGTACTTC. Translating it yields CATRAYYEQYF.

This clone appeared a few times. The chain recombines TRBV29-1 with TRBJ1-3; D possibly corresponds to TRBD1 (6 bases). The CDR3 totals 11 residues. Trimming stripped 7 bases from V and 4 bases from J, with 8 bases between. CDR1 is SQVTM and CDR2 is ANQGSEA in the germline V gene. In nucleotides, the CDR3 is TGCAGCGCAGACAGGGGAAACACCATATATTTT. Protein product: CSADRGNTIYF.

The chain is built from TRBV7-8 and TRBJ2-7, with D possibly matching TRBD1 (6 bases). The V gene's germline CDR1 is SGHVS and CDR2 FQNEAQ. This CDR3 has 14 amino acids. The V and J ends lost 1 base and 0 bases respectively, with 7 bases between them. This CDR3 is CASSLGDTSYEQYF. As DNA, the CDR3 is TGTGCCAGCAGCTTAGGGGACACCTCCTACGAGCAGTACTTC.

The chain links TRBV7-9 to TRBJ2-7; D remains unclear. Trimming left V 5 bases short and J 7 bases short, with 18 bases between. Germline values: CDR1 SEHNR, CDR2 FQNEAQ (reference sequence). CDR3 length: 14 residues. The CDR3 loop is CASSLWEFVGEQYF. The DNA for the CDR3 is TGTGCCAGCAGCCTATGGGAATTCGTTGGTGAGCAGTACTTC. Filled out from reference TRBV7-9 and TRBJ2-7, the complete variable domain reads DTGVSQNPRHKITKRGQNVTFRCDPISEHNRLYWYRQTLGQGPEFLTYFQNEAQLEKSRLLSDRFSAERPKGSFSTLEIQRTEQGDSAMYLCASSLWEFVGEQYFGPGTRLTVT.

This clone was found a few times. The chain uses TRBV5-1 and TRBJ2-7, with 7 bases aligning to TRBD2. J was trimmed by 1 base and V by 2 bases; bases with no gene match: 0. Germline V gene data show CDR1 as SGHRS and CDR2 as YFSETQ. This CDR3 region has 13 residues. This chain's CDR3 is CASSLAGSYEQYF. Here the CDR3 DNA reads TGCGCCAGCAGCTTAGCGGGGTCCTACGAGCAGTACTTC.

This clone was counted between two and nine times. The chain is built from TRBV11-3 and TRBJ2-1; perhaps TRBD2 as D (7 bases). The CDR3 has 14 residues. Germline V CDR1 and CDR2: SGHNT, YENEEA. Deletions cut 8 bases from V and 6 bases from J, with 17 bases between. The CDR3 protein is CASRSGGPSNEQFF. The DNA for the CDR3 is TGTGCCAGCCGGTCGGGGGGCCCTTCCAATGAGCAGTTCTTC.

V and J are TRBV5-1 and TRBJ2-7; TRBD2 is a possible D gene (5 bases). V was shortened by 4 bases and J by 2 bases, with 16 bases between the two germline ends. The CDR3 covers 15 residues. Looked up from germline, CDR1 is SGHRS and CDR2 is YFSETQ. CDR3 nucleotide sequence: TGCGCCAGCAGCCCTCGGCCAGAGACTACCTACGAGCAGTACTTC. This codes for CASSPRPETTYEQYF.

In its sample, this clone was seen a few times. The chain couples TRBV6-6 to TRBJ2-4; D is uncertain. V dropped 0 bases and J dropped 2 bases, with 5 bases sitting between them. This CDR3 comprises 14 residues. Germline V gene lookup returns CDR1 MNHNY and CDR2 SVGAGI (reference sequence). The CDR3 DNA sequence: TGTGCCAGCAGTTACTCGGGAACCAAAAACATTCAGTACTTC. The encoded protein is CASSYSGTKNIQYF.

This clone was detected a few times. The genes are TRBV11-2 and TRBJ2-1, with 9 bases identical to TRBD2. V lost 2 bases and J lost 5; bases outside the gene matches: 13. This CDR3 spans 18 amino acids. Germline V gene lookup returns CDR1 SGHAT and CDR2 FQNNGV. The CDR3 nucleotides are TGTGCCAGCAGCTTATGGCGGGGGGGCACAGGGAGGAACAATGAGCAGTTCTTC. Its translation: CASSLWRGGTGRNNEQFF. Using reference TRBV11-2 and TRBJ2-1 for the parts outside the CDR3, the full variable domain is EAGVAQSPRYKIIEKRQSVAFWCNPISGHATLYWYQQILGQGPKLLIQFQNNGVVDDSQLPKDRFSAERLKGVDSTLKIQPAKLEDSAVYLCASSLWRGGTGRNNEQFFGPGTRLTVL.

This clone showed up just a few times. The CDR3, as DNA: TGTGCCACGCGACATCCGGACATGAACACTGAAGCTTTCTTT. Its translation is CATRHPDMNTEAFF. This chain connects TRBV25-1 to TRBJ1-1, with D possibly matching TRBD1 (5 bases). The CDR3 runs to 14 residues. V was shortened by 10 bases and J by 0 bases, with 15 bases between the two germline ends. Germline values: CDR1 MGHDK, CDR2 SYGVNS.

This clone was counted between two and nine times. This chain uses TRBV4-3 with TRBJ2-7; tentative D call: TRBD1 (5 bases). Germline-derived CDR1 and CDR2 are LGHNA and YSLEER. Trimming took off 1 base at V and 5 bases at J, with 12 bases between the two ends. The CDR3 totals 14 residues. The CDR3 DNA reads TGCGCCAGCAGCCAAGGGGGCAGGGTGGACGAGCAGTACTTC. Its protein is CASSQGGRVDEQYF.

In its sample, this clone was seen a few times. This sequence joins TRBV27 and TRBJ2-7; 9 bases are shared with TRBD1. V gave up 5 bases and J gave up 6 bases; unmatched junction bases: 11. The CDR3 covers 15 residues. Germline CDR1 reads MNHEY; CDR2 reads SMNVEV (reference sequence). CDR3 coding DNA: TGTGCCAGCAGTCCCTCCGGGACAGGGTCTGGCGAGCAGTACTTC. Its protein product is CASSPSGTGSGEQYF.

In regard to this clone: The sample contains more than one DNA sequence encoding this CDR3. The chain couples TRBV7-9 to TRBJ2-3; tentative D call: TRBD1 (6 bases). CDR1 SEHNR and CDR2 FQNEAQ come from the germline V gene (reference sequence). CDR3 length: 16 amino acids. V lost 7 bases, J lost 1 base, and 18 bases lay in between. The CDR3 region has the DNA TGTGCCAGCACCTCAGGTCAGGGGCAAGGCACAGATACGCAGTATTTT. Translating gives CASTSGQGQGTDTQYF.

The V and J genes are TRBV18 and TRBJ2-7; 7 bases are a match to TRBD2. Germline V gene lookup returns CDR1 KGHSH and CDR2 LQKENI. Unmatched junction bases numbered 9, after V lost 6 bases and J lost 1 base. The length of the CDR3 is 15 residues. The CDR3 here is CASSALARRSYEQYF. The CDR3 region has the DNA TGTGCCAGCTCGGCACTAGCGCGCAGATCCTACGAGCAGTACTTC.

This clone was detected only a few times. This chain links TRBV7-9 with TRBJ1-5; D is unresolved. CDR3 size: 13 residues. Trimming took off 1 base at V and 8 bases at J, with 9 bases between the two ends. Germline assignment: CDR1 SEHNR and CDR2 FQNEAQ (reference sequence). In DNA form, the CDR3 reads TGTGCCAGCAGCTTAGAGGGCCCGGAGCCCCAGCATTTT. Translation gives CASSLEGPEPQHF.

This clone was seen more than once but under ten times. V usage is TRBV11-2 and J usage is TRBJ2-5; TRBD1 agrees at 8 bases. V shed 5 bases, J shed 4 bases, and the junction held 3 bases outside the gene matches. Germline V gene lookup returns CDR1 SGHAT and CDR2 FQNNGV. The CDR3 contains 13 residues. CDR3 sequence: CASSRTGLETQYF. CDR3 DNA: TGTGCCAGCAGCCGGACAGGGTTAGAGACCCAGTACTTC.

This clone was seen only a few times. The chain links TRBV27 to TRBJ1-1; D is unresolved. Trimming shortened V by 3 bases and J by 4 bases, and 9 bases separated the two germline ends. The CDR3 has 13 residues. Germline V CDR1 and CDR2: MNHEY, SMNVEV (reference sequence). DNA of the CDR3: TGTGCCAGCAGTTTTTGGGTTGCCACTGAAGCTTTCTTT. It translates to CASSFWVATEAFF.

The rearrangement joins TRBV4-1 to TRBJ2-3, with D possibly called TRBD1 or TRBD2 (6 bases each). Germline V gene lookup returns CDR1 MGHRA and CDR2 YSYEKL. The CDR3 length is 12 residues. The V and J ends lost 0 bases and 11 bases respectively, with 9 bases between them. CDR3 DNA sequence: TGCGCCAGCAGCCAAGATGGGGGGCAGCAGTATTTT. Its protein product is CASSQDGGQQYF.

Only a few counts were recorded for this clone. The chain links TRBV30 to TRBJ1-1, with 8 bases matching TRBD1. The V gene end was trimmed by 3 bases and the J gene end by 3 bases; junction bases not matched to a gene: 6. The CDR3 runs 14 residues. Germline loops: CDR1 GTSNPN, CDR2 SVGIG (reference sequence). In DNA form, the CDR3 reads TGTGCCTGGAGAGCGGGACAGGTCGACACTGAAGCTTTCTTT. Its protein is CAWRAGQVDTEAFF.

The rearrangement uses TRBV29-1 and TRBJ2-7; 9 positions match TRBD1. The CDR3 is 13 amino acids. V shed 7 bases and J 6 bases; nucleotides not matched to a gene: 10. Germline V gives CDR1 SQVTM, CDR2 ANQGSEA. CDR3 DNA sequence: TGCAGCGGGTGGGGACAGGGTCCTTTCGAGCAGTACGTC. Its translation: CSGWGQGPFEQYV.

On this clone itself: At the DNA level, this CDR3 is encoded by other sequences in the same sample as well. This chain joins TRBV7-2 and TRBJ1-3; D unclear. The CDR3 runs to 13 residues. The germline V gene encodes CDR1 SGHTA and CDR2 FQGNSA. The germline V and J ends were trimmed by 2 bases and 4 bases, with 6 bases remaining between them. This CDR3 is CASSLSSGNTIYF. In nucleotides, the CDR3 is TGTGCCAGCAGCTTATCCTCCGGAAACACCATATATTTT. The full variable domain, with the rest looked up from reference TRBV7-2 and TRBJ1-3, is GAGVSQSPSNKVTEKGKDVELRCDPISGHTALYWYRQSLGQGLEFLIYFQGNSAPDKSGLPSDRFSAERTGGSVSTLTIQRTQQEDSAVYLCASSLSSGNTIYFGEGSWLTVV.

This clone has a handful of counts. The chain recombines TRBV2 with TRBJ2-1, with D perhaps assigned TRBD1 or TRBD2 (5 bases each). CDR3 length: 16 amino acids. Germline CDR1 SNHLY, CDR2 FYNNEI. Trimming left V 7 bases short and J 0 bases short, with 16 bases between. The DNA of the CDR3 is TGTGCCAGCATTCGAGGGGCGGATATCTCCTACAATGAGCAGTTCTTC. Protein product: CASIRGADISYNEQFF.

CDR3 residues: CATSRPSRPESEKLFF. CDR3 sequence (DNA): TGTGCCACCAGCAGACCGTCCAGGCCCGAGAGTGAAAAACTGTTTTTT. The rearrangement links TRBV15 to TRBJ1-4; no clear D. The CDR3 contains 16 residues. Germline loops: CDR1 LNHNV, CDR2 YYDKDF (reference sequence). Deletions cut 2 bases from V and 7 bases from J, with 17 bases between.

The chain employs TRBV10-3 and TRBJ2-4; TRBD2 aligns across 12 bases. The CDR3 runs to 16 residues. The junction had 9 bases not matched to a gene; V was cut back by 5 bases and J by 7 bases. The germline V gene has CDR1 ENHRY and CDR2 SYGVKD. The DNA of the CDR3 is TGTGCCATCAGTTCGACTAGCGGGAGTCGGGGGAACATTCAGTACTTC. It is translated as CAISSTSGSRGNIQYF.

The chain links TRBV7-7 to TRBJ2-3; D is uncertain. CDR3 length: 13 amino acids. In germline, CDR1 is SSHAT, CDR2 FNYEAQ (reference sequence). Trimming took off 1 base at V and 2 bases at J, with 4 bases between the two ends. Here the CDR3 reads CASSLGTTDTQYF. CDR3 bases: TGTGCCAGCAGCTTAGGGACCACAGATACGCAGTATTTT.

This clone has a handful of counts. Other DNA sequences in this sample translate to the same CDR3. The chain joins TRBV11-2 to TRBJ2-3; D ambiguous. V was trimmed by 0 bases and J by 5 bases, leaving 3 bases between them. The CDR3 has 12 residues. Germline assignment: CDR1 SGHAT and CDR2 FQNNGV. The CDR3 coding sequence is TGTGCCAGCAGCTTAGATAGAGATACGCAGTATTTT. Its protein is CASSLDRDTQYF.